A selection of T cell receptor beta chains follows, all from one sample in a study of cytomegalovirus exposure and HLA in healthy donors. Generated by immunoSEQ multiplex PCR, the TCRdb table keeps only in-frame clones and is missing some. The sample gives around 110,000 clones, about 70% of which show up once; roughly 4.4% is in the top ten. The sample comprised PBMCs. All receptors come from a man aged 25-45 years in good health and CMV-seropositive. CDR3s include the opening cysteine and the closing phenylalanine or tryptophan. D genes are given only for firm matches. Size tells how often a clone was seen (once, few, many) or the class of an expanded clone, and some rows leave it out.

clone size: NA
D gene: TRBD2
J gene: TRBJ2-5
V gene: TRBV28
CDR3 protein: CASRGYSGPSQETQYF
CDR3 DNA: TGTGCCAGCCGAGGGTATAGCGGGCCCAGCCAAGAGACCCAGTACTTC

clone size: NA
D gene: TRBD2
J gene: TRBJ2-5
V gene: TRBV25-1
CDR3 protein: CASSVTGGAFQTQYF
CDR3 DNA: TGTGCCAGCAGTGTAACCGGGGGGGCCTTCCAGACCCAGTACTTC

clone size: NA
D gene: TRBD2
J gene: TRBJ2-5
V gene: TRBV13
CDR3 protein: CASSPSGGGRETQYF
CDR3 DNA: TGTGCCAGCAGCCCTAGCGGGGGCGGTCGAGAGACCCAGTACTTC

clone size: NA
D gene: NA
J gene: TRBJ1-1
V gene: TRBV12-5
CDR3 protein: CASLEKDCRAFF
CDR3 DNA: TGTGCTAGTCTCGAGAAGGACTGCCGAGCTTTCTTT

clone size: NA
D gene: NA
J gene: TRBJ2-7
V gene: TRBV6-1
CDR3 protein: CASRQVGDEQYF
CDR3 DNA: TGTGCCAGCAGACAAGTAGGGGACGAGCAGTACTTC

clone size: NA
D gene: TRBD1
J gene: TRBJ2-2
V gene: TRBV19
CDR3 protein: CASSSHRGQSTGELFF
CDR3 DNA: TGTGCCAGTAGTTCTCACAGGGGGCAGAGCACCGGGGAGCTGTTTTTT

clone size: NA
D gene: NA
J gene: TRBJ1-2
V gene: TRBV6-5
CDR3 protein: CASSHLGSDYGYPF
CDR3 DNA: TGTGCCAGCAGCCACCTCGGGTCGGACTATGGCTACCCCTTC

clone size: NA
D gene: NA
J gene: TRBJ1-1
V gene: TRBV27
CDR3 protein: CASSWTTGTEAFF
CDR3 DNA: TGTGCCAGCAGTTGGACAACTGGGACTGAAGCTTTCTTT

clone size: few
D gene: TRBD2
J gene: TRBJ2-3
V gene: TRBV6-5
CDR3 protein: CASRGGLAGGDTQYF
CDR3 DNA: TGTGCCAGCAGGGGAGGACTAGCGGGGGGAGATACGCAGTATTTT

clone size: NA
D gene: NA
J gene: TRBJ2-7
V gene: TRBV6-5
CDR3 protein: CASSYVQAGEQYF
CDR3 DNA: TGTGCCAGCAGTTACGTGCAGGCAGGAGAGCAGTACTTC

clone size: NA
D gene: NA
J gene: TRBJ2-3
V gene: TRBV21-1
CDR3 protein: CASLGGEYTQYF
CDR3 DNA: TGTGCCAGCCTTGGGGGCGAATATACGCAGTATTTT

clone size: once
D gene: NA
J gene: TRBJ2-5
V gene: TRBV27
CDR3 protein: CASSARGYQETQYF
CDR3 DNA: TGTGCCAGCAGTGCCCGGGGATACCAAGAGACCCAGTACTTC

clone size: NA
D gene: TRBD1
J gene: TRBJ1-1
V gene: TRBV28
CDR3 protein: CASREGQGATEAFF
CDR3 DNA: TGTGCCAGCAGGGAAGGACAGGGGGCCACTGAAGCTTTCTTT

clone size: NA
D gene: NA
J gene: TRBJ1-6
V gene: TRBV19
CDR3 protein: CASSPGNSPLHF
CDR3 DNA: TGTGCCAGTAGTCCAGGGAATTCACCCCTCCACTTT

clone size: few
D gene: TRBD1
J gene: TRBJ1-5
V gene: TRBV5-6
CDR3 protein: CASSRPGQAQPQHF
CDR3 DNA: TGTGCCAGCAGCCGGCCGGGACAGGCCCAGCCCCAGCATTTT

clone size: NA
D gene: NA
J gene: TRBJ2-7
V gene: TRBV28
CDR3 protein: CASRTLTGTYEQYF
CDR3 DNA: TGTGCCAGCAGAACGTTGACAGGAACCTACGAGCAGTACTTC

clone size: NA
D gene: NA
J gene: TRBJ2-7
V gene: TRBV4-3
CDR3 protein: CASSQDPQAGEQYF
CDR3 DNA: TGCGCCAGCAGCCAAGATCCCCAGGCTGGCGAGCAGTACTTC

clone size: few
D gene: TRBD2
J gene: TRBJ2-3
V gene: TRBV6-4
CDR3 protein: CASSDSTSGGDTQYF
CDR3 DNA: TGTGCCAGCAGTGACTCGACTAGCGGGGGGGATACGCAGTATTTT

clone size: NA
D gene: TRBD1
J gene: TRBJ2-1
V gene: TRBV5-5
CDR3 protein: CASRFTRTGENEQFF
CDR3 DNA: TGTGCCAGCAGGTTCACCCGGACAGGGGAAAATGAGCAGTTCTTC

clone size: NA
D gene: NA
J gene: TRBJ1-2
V gene: TRBV5-4
CDR3 protein: CASSLPLQSTNYGYTF
CDR3 DNA: TGTGCCAGCAGCTTGCCCCTACAGAGTACTAACTATGGCTACACCTTC

clone size: NA
D gene: TRBD1
J gene: TRBJ1-4
V gene: TRBV5-1
CDR3 protein: CASSLSTGGEKLFF
CDR3 DNA: TGCGCCAGCAGCCTTTCGACAGGGGGTGAAAAACTGTTTTTT

clone size: few
D gene: TRBD2
J gene: TRBJ2-1
V gene: TRBV5-4
CDR3 protein: CASSLQLAGVEQFF
CDR3 DNA: TGTGCCAGCAGCTTGCAACTAGCGGGGGTTGAGCAGTTCTTC

clone size: NA
D gene: TRBD2
J gene: TRBJ2-5
V gene: TRBV11-3
CDR3 protein: CASSLVLAGGRTQETQYF
CDR3 DNA: TGTGCCAGCAGCTTAGTACTAGCGGGGGGGCGAACCCAAGAGACCCAGTACTTC

clone size: NA
D gene: TRBD2
J gene: TRBJ2-4
V gene: TRBV11-2
CDR3 protein: CASSRQTSGENIQYF
CDR3 DNA: TGTGCCAGCAGCCGCCAGACTAGCGGGGAAAACATTCAGTACTTC

clone size: NA
D gene: NA
J gene: TRBJ1-2
V gene: TRBV10-3
CDR3 protein: CAISEARANYGYTF
CDR3 DNA: TGTGCCATCAGTGAAGCCAGGGCGAACTATGGCTACACCTTC

clone size: NA
D gene: NA
J gene: TRBJ2-2
V gene: TRBV5-1
CDR3 protein: CASSSAPGSGGELFF
CDR3 DNA: TGCGCCAGCAGCTCAGCCCCAGGGTCCGGCGGGGAGCTGTTTTTT

clone size: medium-sized
D gene: NA
J gene: TRBJ1-6
V gene: TRBV6-5
CDR3 protein: CASSYGTTVNSPLHF
CDR3 DNA: TGTGCCAGCAGTTACGGCACTACGGTGAATTCACCCCTCCACTTT

clone size: NA
D gene: NA
J gene: TRBJ2-7
V gene: TRBV28
CDR3 protein: CASVNDYGTYEQYF
CDR3 DNA: TGTGCCAGCGTAAACGACTACGGGACCTACGAGCAGTACTTC

clone size: once
D gene: NA
J gene: TRBJ1-2
V gene: TRBV5-1
CDR3 protein: CASSLGGIANYGYTF
CDR3 DNA: TGCGCCAGCAGCTTGGGCGGGATAGCTAACTATGGCTACACCTTC

clone size: few
D gene: NA
J gene: TRBJ2-6
V gene: TRBV9
CDR3 protein: CASSGGAGANVLTF
CDR3 DNA: TGTGCCAGCAGCGGGGGGGCTGGGGCCAACGTCCTGACTTTC

clone size: NA
D gene: NA
J gene: TRBJ2-5
V gene: TRBV2
CDR3 protein: CASSVSLAETQYF
CDR3 DNA: TGTGCCAGCAGTGTTAGCCTTGCAGAGACCCAGTACTTC

clone size: NA
D gene: NA
J gene: TRBJ1-2
V gene: TRBV28
CDR3 protein: CASSVRPYGYTF
CDR3 DNA: TGTGCCAGCAGTGTTCGTCCCTATGGCTACACCTTC

clone size: NA
D gene: NA
J gene: TRBJ2-7
V gene: TRBV29-1
CDR3 protein: CSVEEQGFEQYF
CDR3 DNA: TGCAGCGTTGAAGAACAGGGTTTTGAGCAGTACTTC

clone size: once
D gene: TRBD1
J gene: TRBJ1-2
V gene: TRBV6-4
CDR3 protein: CASSYRGQGYTF
CDR3 DNA: TGTGCCAGCAGTTACAGGGGGCAAGGCTACACCTTC

clone size: NA
D gene: NA
J gene: TRBJ2-2
V gene: TRBV2
CDR3 protein: CASSGTVGDGELFF
CDR3 DNA: TGTGCCAGCAGTGGGACAGTCGGGGACGGGGAGCTGTTTTTT

clone size: NA
D gene: NA
J gene: TRBJ1-5
V gene: TRBV19
CDR3 protein: CASSEQGNQPQHF
CDR3 DNA: TGTGCCAGTAGTGAACAGGGAAATCAGCCCCAGCATTTT

clone size: NA
D gene: TRBD1
J gene: TRBJ1-6
V gene: TRBV14
CDR3 protein: CASSRTGQGNSPLHF
CDR3 DNA: TGTGCCAGCAGCCGGACAGGACAGGGGAATTCACCCCTCCACTTT

clone size: once
D gene: NA
J gene: TRBJ2-1
V gene: TRBV28
CDR3 protein: CASSKYGTRSRYNEQFF
CDR3 DNA: TGTGCCAGCAGTAAATACGGGACTCGATCGCGATACAATGAGCAGTTCTTC

clone size: NA
D gene: NA
J gene: TRBJ2-1
V gene: TRBV7-9
CDR3 protein: CASSFRTGSSYNEQFF
CDR3 DNA: TGTGCCAGCAGCTTTCGGACTGGTAGCTCCTACAATGAGCAGTTCTTC

clone size: NA
D gene: NA
J gene: TRBJ2-3
V gene: TRBV10-3
CDR3 protein: CAISESGRGTDTQYF
CDR3 DNA: TGTGCCATCAGTGAGTCGGGCAGGGGCACAGATACGCAGTATTTT

clone size: NA
D gene: NA
J gene: TRBJ1-1
V gene: TRBV19
CDR3 protein: CASSIWGGTEAFF
CDR3 DNA: TGTGCCAGTAGTATATGGGGGGGCACTGAAGCTTTCTTT

clone size: few
D gene: NA
J gene: TRBJ1-2
V gene: TRBV2
CDR3 protein: CASSVETVGLDGYTF
CDR3 DNA: TGTGCCAGCAGTGTGGAAACAGTAGGCTTGGATGGCTACACCTTC

clone size: NA
D gene: NA
J gene: TRBJ1-1
V gene: TRBV5-6
CDR3 protein: CASSLAAGTCEAFF
CDR3 DNA: TGTGCCAGCAGCTTGGCCGCAGGGACTTGTGAAGCTTTCTTT